This T cell receptor beta chain was profiled in a study of cytomegalovirus exposure and HLA in healthy donors (dated by TCRdb to 2016 to 2017). For context, the study as a whole: According to an earlier analysis of 550 to 700 of the donors, about 170 million T cells yielded 117 million unique TCR beta sequences and around 300 Gb of sequence data. To study patterns of TCR occurrence, a later analysis re-analyzed previously published TCR beta repertoires from around 670 donors and added high-resolution HLA genotyping. Of the roughly 400 genotyped donors, 75% to 85% were placed in the genetic ancestry cluster associated with self-reported Caucasian donors. Several DR-DQ haplotypes were handled as single units for association and clustering because linkage in the cohort was strong. Donor age, sex, ethnicity and CMV serostatus were compiled alongside the repertoire data. The study combined high-throughput TCR immunosequencing, statistical association of individual TCRs with disease status, and machine learning to predict cytomegalovirus infection status. Rather than using new phenotypic data, the later analysis identified candidate immune exposures from TCR beta sequences and from how often those sequences occurred across donors. Typing coverage varied by locus: about 620-630 donors for A, B, C, DRB1 and DQB1; around 560 for DQA1; approximately 570 for DPA1; approximately 450 for DPB1. Class I and class II HLA loci were covered by the typing at four-digit resolution. In a later genetic analysis, genome-wide SNP genotypes for about 65% of the roughly 700 donors were used, and that subset was treated as a discovery cohort. Every discovery cohort repertoire had been produced on one sequencing platform. The T cell repertoires of under 700 subjects were profiled by immunosequencing and related to cytomegalovirus serostatus. The aim of the study was to test whether cataloging public T cell receptors could identify signatures of past pathogen exposure. To decide whether each TCR beta V gene segment behaved as functional or pseudogenic, an earlier analysis of some 540 of the donors relied on high-throughput TCR beta sequencing. Besides the first cohort of more than 650 subjects, a separate validation cohort made up of 120 different subjects was used. Among about 400 genotyped donors of the cohort, an average of around 240,000 unique TCR beta nucleotide sequences was sequenced per donor, of which roughly 17% were non-productive. About 310 gigabases of sequencing data and 70 million to 100 million unique TCR sequences were included in an early release covering around 600 HLA-typed donors.

Broader findings and caveats from the paper: The sequencing pipeline was judged likely to have produced a cluster of highly shared sequence variants as a technical artifact. Immune exposure information for the cohort was limited to CMV serostatus. In an earlier analysis of about 540 of the donors, most TCR beta V segments were observed in productive rearrangements about 90% or about 30% of the time, broadly matching IMGT annotations. In a later analysis, most CMV-associated TCR beta chains were found to appear HLA-restricted, with HLA associations seemingly driven largely by CMV exposure. About 17 rarely observed V segments, including chromosome 9 orphons, were excluded from the earlier analysis of about 500 of the donors because counts were too low. It was suggested by the authors that the approach could potentially be generalized to other disease states and immunological phenotypes. In a later analysis, the rate of TCR association differed among HLA loci, with DRB1 alleles having the most associated TCRs and HLA-C alleles having the fewest. A later genetic analysis reported fewer N-insertions in productive TCRs among donors in an Asian-associated ancestry cluster than the roughly 620-donor mean. In a later analysis, HLA-associated TCR beta chains were found to be more clonally expanded and to have lower generation probabilities than equally common non-associated chains. The classifier was reported to diagnose cytomegalovirus status with high specificity and sensitivity in both the original cohort and the validation cohort. A total of 164 TCR beta chains were listed by the study as associated with cytomegalovirus. Assigning TCR associations to individual alleles was difficult when HLA alleles, especially DR and DQ, strongly co-occurred. Three of the identified cytomegalovirus-associated TCR beta chains were confirmed in vitro to be specific for cytomegalovirus antigens. Because some donors lacked HLA typing at each locus, the association tests relied only on the typed subset. Linkage disequilibrium might explain the correlated functional status among segregating V segments, but an unknown experimental factor could not be excluded. Several of the top co-occurrence clusters appeared to be linked to parvovirus B19, influenza, CMV and Epstein-Barr virus, according to a later analysis. An association between a missense DCLRE1C variant and V-gene and J-gene trimming of TCR beta chains was found in a later genetic analysis and replicated in an independent cohort. Because the 87-base-pair reads could not distinguish some IMGT-functional V segments, including TRBV6-2 and TRBV6-3, those segments were excluded. Presence/absence analyses assumed roughly uniform sequencing depth across donors, an assumption that may not hold. Only TCR beta chains were sequenced in this cohort, and the absence of alpha or paired-chain data limited detectable features. A further reported finding was that TCR beta sequences accurately predicted the HLA-A and HLA-B alleles for most subjects in the first cohort. Across donors, most TCR sequences were observed very rarely, whereas some public TCRs were present in many individuals. At a false discovery rate of 0.05, a later analysis linked 15,000 to 20,000 TCR beta sequences to specific HLA alleles.

The CDR3 numbers 16 residues from cysteine through phenylalanine. The sequence is cut down to CDR3 DNA, 48 bases in frame from base 1. The germline V gene gives CDR1 as SGHRS and CDR2 as YFSETQ. V is clipped by 4 bases and J by 1 base, and the sequence between their germline boundaries is 14 bases long. The cohort consisted of 600 to 750 healthy bone marrow donors. All cohort members were sampled while nominally healthy, although unrecorded immune exposures were likely present. The donor tested CMV seronegative and was one of the 352 seronegative cohort members. Each donor provided a peripheral blood sample, and peripheral blood mononuclear cells were used for TCR beta sequencing. Genomic DNA was extracted from the blood cell samples with the Qiagen DNeasy Blood Extraction Kit. The library was generated by the immunoSEQ multiplex PCR assay. A mixture of 60 forward primers for TCR Vbeta segments and 13 reverse primers for TCR Jbeta segments was used in the multiplex PCR. A multiplex PCR assay on genomic DNA amplified the CDR3 region of rearranged TCR beta genes. The amplified TCR beta libraries were sequenced on the Illumina HiSeq System as 87-base-pair reads. The paper's data handling went like this. Across the 700 or so repertoires, a later analysis counted tens of millions of unique TCR beta chains, approximately 10 million of which were shared by at least two donors. Raw reads were error-corrected and collapsed into unique sequences by a nearest-neighbor algorithm in which closely related sequences were merged to remove PCR and sequencing errors. V, D and J gene segments were assigned by aligning CDR3 sequences to IMGT reference sequences. For a sequence to be retained, at least a six-nucleotide match to both a V gene segment and a J gene segment was required. Rearrangements were called productive when the CDR3 lacked stop codons and stayed in frame with V and J; all others were non-productive. CDR3 was defined according to IMGT convention as the region running from the second conserved V-encoded cysteine to the conserved J-encoded phenylalanine. Sequences without an unambiguous match to a single V gene segment were excluded from the earlier analysis of 500 to 700 of the donors. In an earlier analysis of approximately 590 of the donors, V segments were called functional above 56.7% productive rearrangements and were called segregating when the between-donor standard deviation exceeded 5%. A statistical classification framework was developed to diagnose cytomegalovirus status using the catalog of TCR beta chain sequences. In a later analysis, TCR nucleotide sequences were compared against IMGT/GENE-DB human TR gene sequences so that V and J genes could be assigned. The TCRdist pipeline was used in a later analysis to assign CDR3 sequences and most-parsimonious VDJ recombination scenarios. A later analysis defined each TCR beta chain by its CDR3 amino acid sequence plus V-gene family, and excluded reads lacking a unique V-gene family. As a way to deal with suspected cross-contamination and a sequencing artifact, a later analysis dropped 640 or so nucleotide sequences that were highly shared and had low generation probability. In a later analysis, a clonal expansion index for each public chain was calculated from normalized within-repertoire ranks of inferred template counts. A later analysis computed generation probabilities with a VDJ recombination model fitted to out-of-frame rearrangements, and checked the results against IGoR. A later analysis scored TCR-TCR, TCR-HLA and TCR-CMV co-occurrence with hypergeometric tests, applying a repertoire-size bias correction to TCR pairs. In a later analysis, false discovery rates were estimated by permuting HLA or CMV assignments 20 times. In a later analysis, co-occurring TCRs were grouped with DBSCAN, and TCRdist sequence similarity was added when clustering was performed within HLA-allele-positive subsets. Repertoires with fewer than 30,000 or more than 120,000 public chains, plus five repertoires with anomalous nucleotide sharing, were excluded from co-occurrence clustering. TCRdb mirrors the immuneACCESS table, restricted to in-frame sequences. Some clones are absent from its copies; in checked studies, under half trace to an unresolved V gene, and the reason for the others is unknown. That table gives V, J and clone size, and the DNA gave D and trimming. The sample table records some 180,000 clones; around 75% of these occur just once. Together, the top ten hold about 2.9% of the sample.

This clone was found once. The specificity of this receptor is unknown. Base qualities are not at hand, and no much larger clone is one base apart. The chain was built from TRBV5-1 and TRBJ2-2, and perhaps TRBD1 as D gene, on 6 matching bases. Sequenced sample: PBMCs. The source is a male donor in good health and CMV-seronegative. The nucleotides read TGCGCCAGCAGCCCCCCGGCAGGGGTGAACACCGGGGAGCTGTTTTTT. It specifies CASSPPAGVNTGELFF. The full variable domain, with segments outside the CDR3 supplied by the reference TRBV5-1 and TRBJ2-2 proteins, appears as KAGVTQTPRYLIKTRGQQVTLSCSPISGHRSVSWYQQTPGQGLQFLFEYFSETQRNKGNFPGRFSGRQFSNSRSEMNVSTLELGDSALYLCASSPPAGVNTGELFFGEGSRLTVL.